What follows are 28 T cell receptor beta chains derived from one specimen sequenced in a study of T cell repertoires in cytomegalovirus infection. TCRdb analysed the reads with MiXCR anew, one entry per CDR3 protein. The data show fewer than 550,000 distinct CDR3 sequences, with approximately 30% seen just once and roughly an eighth held by the top ten. Sequencing input: PBMCs. All receptors come from a human donor in good health (CMV status not recorded). Some clones in this sample may be carry-over from other donors' samples.

This chain's CDR3 is CASEPGQGLYGYTF. The CDR3 bases are TGCGCCAGCGAACCGGGACAGGGGCTTTATGGCTACACCTTC. J is TRBJ1-2 and V is TRBV4-1, with 10 bases aligning to TRBD1. This CDR3 contains 14 residues. CDR1 MGHRA and CDR2 YSYEKL come from the germline V gene. V lost 8 bases and J lost 5; bases outside the gene matches: 8.

This chain connects TRBV12-3 or TRBV12-4 to TRBJ2-7, with 8 bases identical to TRBD1. The CDR3 runs 14 residues. V was clipped by 5 bases and J by 6 bases; unmatched bases: 9. The CDR3 loop is CASSPGTGSGEQYF. CDR3 DNA: TGTGCCAGCAGTCCGGGGACAGGCAGCGGCGAGCAGTACTTC.

The chain uses TRBV11-2 and TRBJ2-2; 8 bases line up with TRBD2. The V gene's germline CDR1 is SGHAT and CDR2 FQNNGV. Unmatched junction bases numbered 5, after V lost 1 base and J lost 16 bases. The CDR3 runs 12 residues. DNA of the CDR3: TGTGCCAGCAGCTTAGTACGGGGGGGCACGTTTTTT. It is translated as CASSLVRGGTFF. Looking up the rest from reference TRBV11-2 and TRBJ2-2 gives the full variable domain: EAGVAQSPRYKIIEKRQSVAFWCNPISGHATLYWYQQILGQGPKLLIQFQNNGVVDDSQLPKDRFSAERLKGVDSTLKIQPAKLEDSAVYLCASSLVRGGTFFGEGSRLTVL.

The chain links TRBV19 to TRBJ2-4, with 7 bases lining up with TRBD1. The CDR3 runs to 20 residues. CDR1 and CDR2 (germline): LNHDA, SQIVND (reference sequence). V lost 3 bases, J lost 2 bases, and 19 bases stayed unmatched. CDR3 DNA sequence: TGTGCCAGTAGTATCGAGGAAGTGAGGAGAGGGGGCCTAACCAAAAACATTCAGTACTTC. Residues: CASSIEEVRRGGLTKNIQYF.

The rearrangement joins TRBV10-3 to TRBJ1-4; D unresolved. Germline CDR1 ENHRY, CDR2 SYGVKD. The CDR3 has 17 residues. The V and J ends lost 6 bases and 3 bases respectively, with 20 bases between them. Here the CDR3 DNA reads TGTGCCATCAGACTCCCCCCCCCCCAAGCCTCTAATGAAAAACTGTTTTTT. Encoded protein: CAIRLPPPQASNEKLFF.

This chain joins TRBV7-2 and TRBJ2-1, with D perhaps matching TRBD2 (7 bases). The CDR3 covers 13 residues. CDR1 SGHTA and CDR2 FQGNSA come from the germline V gene. Trimming took 5 bases from V and 5 from J, leaving 10 bases between them. This chain's CDR3 is CASSRGADNEQFF. The DNA for the CDR3 is TGTGCCAGCAGCCGGGGGGCCGACAATGAGCAGTTCTTC.

CDR3 protein: CASSPGTNEQFF. For the CDR3, the DNA is TGCGCCAGCAGCCCCGGGACTAATGAGCAGTTCTTC. The chain has TRBV5-1 and TRBJ2-1, with a tentative D call TRBD2 (6 bases). Looked up from germline, CDR1 is SGHRS and CDR2 is YFSETQ. V was shortened by 4 bases and J by 7 bases, with 9 bases between the two germline ends. The CDR3 covers 12 residues.

CDR3 amino acids: CASSQSGSPYQETQYF. Written as DNA, the CDR3 is TGCGCCAGCAGTCAATCGGGATCCCCGTACCAAGAGACCCAGTACTTC. This sequence joins TRBV23-1 and TRBJ2-5; no definite D call. TRBV23-1 is an open reading frame whose function is uncertain. V lost 0 bases, J lost 0 bases, and 11 bases lay in between. The CDR3 is 16 residues long.

The rearrangement joins TRBV6-2 or TRBV6-3 to TRBJ2-1; D possibly corresponds to TRBD1 (6 bases). Trimming took off 5 bases at V and 4 bases at J, with 6 bases between the two ends. Germline CDR1 reads MNHEY; CDR2 reads SVGEGT. This CDR3 is 12 amino acids long. The DNA of the CDR3 is TGTGCCAGCAGTGGACAGTACAATGAGCAGTTCTTC. This sequence encodes CASSGQYNEQFF.

The V gene is TRBV19, the J gene TRBJ1-1; D call uncertain. V lost 4 bases to trimming and J lost 2 bases, with 17 bases between them. The CDR3 has 16 residues. CDR1 and CDR2 (germline): LNHDA, SQIVND (reference sequence). The CDR3 DNA reads TGTGCCAGTAGTACCCAACGGCGACGGGCAAACACTGAAGCTTTCTTT. Its protein product is CASSTQRRRANTEAFF.

This clonotype was observed a handful of times. The chain joins TRBV6-2 or TRBV6-3 to TRBJ2-7; possible D gene TRBD1, 5 bases. The germline V gene encodes CDR1 MNHEY and CDR2 SVGEGT. CDR3 size: 13 residues. Trimming took off 9 bases at V and 0 bases at J, with 12 bases between the two ends. CDR3 DNA: TGTGCCAGTAGAAGGACATCCTCCTACGAGCAGTACTTC. Amino acid sequence: CASRRTSSYEQYF.

This clonotype appeared many times. The rearrangement links TRBV2 to TRBJ2-2; TRBD1 matches at 11 bases. CDR1 is SNHLY and CDR2 is FYNNEI in the germline V gene. This CDR3 comprises 14 residues. J lost 5 bases, V lost 6 bases, and 2 bases had no gene match. CDR3 sequence: CASSGQGATGELFF. In DNA form, the CDR3 reads TGTGCCAGCAGCGGACAGGGGGCGACCGGGGAGCTGTTTTTT.

This clonotype was seen a handful of times. The chain is built from TRBV29-1 and TRBJ2-5, with TRBD2 matching over 10 bases. Germline assignment: CDR1 SQVTM and CDR2 ANQGSEA. Trimming took 6 bases from V and 2 from J; bases not matched to a gene: 18. This CDR3 region has 18 residues. In DNA, the CDR3 is TGCAGCGTCCCTCCCCTAGCGGGGGATTCCCCGAAACAAGAGACCCAGTACTTC. It specifies CSVPPLAGDSPKQETQYF.

The chain is built from TRBV2 and TRBJ2-5; D could derive from TRBD1 or TRBD2 (5 bases each). The germline V and J ends were trimmed by 8 bases and 0 bases, with 10 bases remaining between them. The germline gives CDR1 SNHLY, CDR2 FYNNEI. The CDR3 has 13 amino acids. CDR3 nucleotides: TGTGCCAGCGAGGGGATGAACCAAGAGACCCAGTACTTC. Translated, it gives CASEGMNQETQYF.

There are a few counts of this clonotype. The gene calls are TRBV20-1 and TRBJ2-5; possibly TRBD1 for D (6 bases). Germline V gene sequence: CDR1 DFQATT, CDR2 SNEGSKA (reference sequence). Trimming stripped 4 bases from V and 4 bases from J, with 13 bases between. This CDR3 is 13 amino acids long. The CDR3 sequence is CSANQGHTETQYF. CDR3 coding DNA: TGCAGTGCTAACCAGGGGCACACAGAGACCCAGTACTTC.

The sample holds many counts of this clonotype. The rearrangement joins TRBV7-8 to TRBJ1-1; possibly TRBD1 for D (5 bases). V lost 4 bases to trimming and J lost 0 bases, with 12 bases between them. The CDR3 loop spans 15 amino acids. CDR1 and CDR2 from the germline V gene are SGHVS and FQNEAQ. CDR3 amino acids: CASSSGPLMNTEAFF. The CDR3 nucleotides read TGTGCCAGCAGCTCGGGACCCTTAATGAACACTGAAGCTTTCTTT.

This clonotype was picked up many times. The chain recombines TRBV7-2 with TRBJ2-5; 9 bases line up with TRBD2. The CDR3 contains 15 residues. The junction had 5 bases not matched to a gene; V was cut back by 2 bases and J by 4 bases. The germline gives CDR1 SGHTA, CDR2 FQGNSA. CDR3 residues: CASSLRRGGAETQYF. The CDR3 bases are TGTGCCAGCAGCTTACGGCGGGGGGGCGCAGAGACCCAGTACTTC.

The chain joins TRBV12-3 or TRBV12-4 to TRBJ1-5, with D perhaps matching TRBD1 (6 bases). The length of the CDR3 is 16 residues. The ends were cut back, 7 bases at V and 3 bases at J, with 19 bases in the middle. In DNA, the CDR3 is TGTGCCAGCACCTTATTGGCAGGACAGTACAATCAGCCCCAGCATTTT. This encodes CASTLLAGQYNQPQHF.

The table lists this clonotype with a few counts. The V gene is TRBV20-1, the J gene TRBJ2-5; 7 nucleotides match TRBD2. Germline values: CDR1 DFQATT, CDR2 SNEGSKA (reference sequence). V shed 6 bases and J 1 base; nucleotides not matched to a gene: 8. This CDR3 spans 14 amino acids. The CDR3 reads CSATAGNPQETQYF. CDR3 in DNA: TGCAGTGCGACAGCGGGGAACCCCCAAGAGACCCAGTACTTC.

This clonotype came up a few times. The chain joins TRBV7-2 to TRBJ2-7, with 7 bases that match TRBD1. Germline V gene data show CDR1 as SGHTA and CDR2 as FQGNSA. J gave up 3 bases and V 0 bases, and 2 bases lay outside the gene matches. The CDR3 loop spans 14 amino acids. The CDR3 loop reads CASSLAGTVYEQYF. CDR3 in DNA: TGTGCCAGCAGCTTAGCCGGGACAGTCTACGAGCAGTACTTC.

This clonotype was observed at least ten times. V is TRBV7-2 and J is TRBJ1-5, with D tentatively TRBD1 (5 bases). CDR3 length: 15 amino acids. From germline, CDR1 is SGHTA and CDR2 FQGNSA. The V and J ends lost 1 base and 2 bases respectively, with 9 bases between them. The CDR3 DNA reads as TGTGCCAGCAGCTTAGGGGGCTTCGGCAATCAGCCCCAGCATTTT. It is translated as CASSLGGFGNQPQHF.

The rearrangement joins TRBV7-6 to TRBJ2-1; the D gene is possibly TRBD2 (5 bases). Germline V gives CDR1 SGHVS, CDR2 FNYEAQ. Trimming stripped 5 bases from V and 8 bases from J, with 13 bases between. The CDR3 has 13 residues. This CDR3 is CASSIGGFDEQFF. The CDR3 DNA reads as TGTGCCAGCAGCATTGGAGGTTTCGATGAGCAGTTCTTC.

This rearrangement joins TRBV7-8 to TRBJ1-2; 9 positions agree with TRBD1. Trimming removed 3 bases from V and 6 bases from J; junction bases left unmatched: 8. The CDR3 runs to 15 residues. From germline, CDR1 is SGHVS and CDR2 FQNEAQ. This CDR3 reads CASSFQGQGFDGYTF. The DNA for the CDR3 is TGTGCCAGCAGCTTCCAGGGACAGGGCTTCGATGGCTACACCTTC.

This clonotype was seen a handful of times. In DNA, the CDR3 is TGCAGCGTCCTACCGTTGGGGGGGAGCTCCTACGAGCAGTACTTC. Residues: CSVLPLGGSSYEQYF. V is TRBV29-1 and J is TRBJ2-7, with TRBD2 identical over 7 bases. Germline V gene data show CDR1 as SQVTM and CDR2 as ANQGSEA. This CDR3 contains 15 residues. V was pared by 6 bases and J by 0 bases, with 11 bases of the junction left unmatched.

This clonotype was seen only a few times. The J gene is TRBJ2-5, the V gene TRBV5-6, with a tentative D call TRBD2 (6 bases). Trimming took 3 bases from V and 7 from J, leaving 16 bases between them. Looked up from germline, CDR1 is SGHDT and CDR2 is YYEEEE. This CDR3 has 14 residues. CDR3 nucleotides: TGTGCCAGCAGCTCCCGGGAGACGAAGAGGACCCAGTACTTC. Translated, it gives CASSSRETKRTQYF.

This clonotype was recorded many times. The rearrangement uses TRBV7-2 and TRBJ2-3, with D unclear. The CDR3 covers 13 residues. Trimming shortened V by 4 bases and J by 2 bases, and 7 bases separated the two germline ends. Germline V gene data show CDR1 as SGHTA and CDR2 as FQGNSA. CDR3 coding DNA: TGTGCCAGCAGCTCCCCCACCACAGATACGCAGTATTTT. Translating gives CASSSPTTDTQYF.

A word on this clonotype: The conserved final phenylalanine or tryptophan is absent from the CDR3, which likely points to a read error. The chain has TRBV7-2 and TRBJ2-5; D is ambiguous. This CDR3 comprises 11 residues. Germline V gene lookup returns CDR1 SGHTA and CDR2 FQGNSA. Trimming left V 5 bases short and J 9 bases short, with 10 bases between. DNA of the CDR3: TGTGCCAGCAGCGGCGCGGAGCCCCAGTACTGC. Translated: CASSGAEPQYC.

This chain uses TRBV4-1 with TRBJ1-2; D is uncertain. The CDR3 covers 13 residues. CDR1 is MGHRA, CDR2 YSYEKL, per germline. Trimming shortened V by 0 bases and J by 4 bases, and 6 bases separated the two germline ends. The CDR3 reads CASSQEIGYGYTF. The DNA of the CDR3 is TGCGCCAGCAGCCAAGAAATCGGCTATGGCTACACCTTC.